This T cell receptor beta chain is from a study of T-cell memory formation after mild COVID-19. 5'RACE primed at constant segments yielded TCR alpha and TCR beta cDNA libraries bearing sample barcodes and UMIs. TCRdb used MiXCR to reprocess the 5' RACE reads, holding one entry per CDR3 protein. The repertoire has some 150,000 distinct CDR3 sequences, 6% to 7% of them found once; the top ten carry roughly 2.1%. The CDR3 is made up of 17 amino acids. V trimming: 1 base; J trimming: 4 bases; junction bases outside the gene matches: 7. Germline V gene sequence: CDR1 SGHTA, CDR2 FQGNSA. The clonotype was recovered from an adult woman who had mild COVID-19 (a few samples of this study predate the infection). Cell type and time point are not known. Sequencing was done on a sample of PBMCs or a T cell subset sorted from them (not recorded which). V usage is TRBV7-2 and J usage is TRBJ2-5, with 12 bases matching TRBD2. In DNA form, the CDR3 reads TGTGCCAGCAGCTTAGTAGGCCTAGCGGGGGGGCCAGAGACCCAGTACTTC. This codes for CASSLVGLAGGPETQYF. Supplemented by reference TRBV7-2 and TRBJ2-5, the full variable domain reads GAGVSQSPSNKVTEKGKDVELRCDPISGHTALYWYRQSLGQGLEFLIYFQGNSAPDKSGLPSDRFSAERTGGSVSTLTIQRTQQEDSAVYLCASSLVGLAGGPETQYFGPGTRLLVL.